Listed below are T cell receptor beta chains from one sample, sequenced in a study of blood T cell repertoires in COVID-19. Libraries were prepared by immunoSEQ multiplex PCR; TCRdb keeps only in-frame clonotypes and omits some of them. The data show some 200,000 clones, about 81% seen once. Sequencing input: peripheral blood. The receptors were gathered from a woman in her seventies with COVID-19, enrolled during active disease. The CDR3 runs from the conserved cysteine through the conserved F or W. The D gene is left open where the match is weak. Some rows mark clone size as missing; the rest say once, few, many or name a class of expanded clone.

v_gene: TRBV28
j_gene: TRBJ2-7
len: 12
d_gene: -
abundance: -
CDR3aa: CASSLVGYEQYF
CDR3nt: TGTGCCAGCAGTTTAGTCGGCTACGAGCAGTACTTC

v_gene: TRBV19
j_gene: TRBJ1-1
len: 11
d_gene: TRBD1
abundance: -
CDR3aa: CAISRGAEAFF
CDR3nt: TGTGCCATATCCAGGGGGGCTGAAGCTTTCTTT

v_gene: TRBV3-1/TRBV3-2
j_gene: TRBJ1-2
len: 15
d_gene: -
abundance: -
CDR3aa: CASSQDMGANYGYTF
CDR3nt: TGTGCCAGCAGCCAAGATATGGGGGCGAACTATGGCTACACCTTC

v_gene: TRBV3-1/TRBV3-2
j_gene: TRBJ1-2
len: 14
d_gene: -
abundance: once
CDR3aa: CASSQDFSGYGYTF
CDR3nt: TGTGCCAGCAGCCAAGATTTCTCCGGCTATGGCTACACCTTC

v_gene: TRBV7-2
j_gene: TRBJ2-5
len: 18
d_gene: TRBD2
abundance: once
CDR3aa: CASSLVLAGGPLKETQYF
CDR3nt: TGTGCCAGCAGCTTAGTTTTAGCGGGAGGGCCCTTAAAAGAGACCCAGTACTTC

v_gene: TRBV28
j_gene: TRBJ2-5
len: 15
d_gene: TRBD1
abundance: -
CDR3aa: CASSFPGQGRRDQYF
CDR3nt: TGTGCCAGCAGTTTCCCGGGACAGGGGCGAAGGGACCAGTACTTC

v_gene: TRBV4-1
j_gene: TRBJ1-1
len: 15
d_gene: TRBD1
abundance: -
CDR3aa: CASSQGMTGHTEAFF
CDR3nt: TGCGCCAGCAGCCAAGGGATGACAGGGCACACTGAAGCTTTCTTT

v_gene: TRBV29-1
j_gene: TRBJ2-3
len: 13
d_gene: -
abundance: -
CDR3aa: CSVEGPGTDTQYF
CDR3nt: TGCAGCGTTGAGGGCCCAGGCACAGATACGCAGTATTTT

v_gene: TRBV7-9
j_gene: TRBJ2-5
len: 15
d_gene: -
abundance: -
CDR3aa: CASSLGSGQKETQYF
CDR3nt: TGTGCCAGCAGCTTAGGTAGCGGTCAAAAAGAGACCCAGTACTTC

v_gene: TRBV5-4
j_gene: TRBJ1-3
len: 13
d_gene: -
abundance: -
CDR3aa: CASSRDNGNTIYF
CDR3nt: TGTGCCAGCAGCCGGGACAACGGAAACACCATATATTTT

v_gene: TRBV18
j_gene: TRBJ2-1
len: 14
d_gene: -
abundance: -
CDR3aa: CASSSYGEENEQFF
CDR3nt: TGTGCCAGCTCCTCTTATGGGGAGGAGAATGAGCAGTTCTTC